The source of this TCR beta chain is a study of cytomegalovirus exposure and HLA in healthy donors. This CDR3 is built from 13 residues. V lost 5 bases to trimming and J lost 3 bases, with 8 bases between them. The germline V gene encodes CDR1 SGHTA and CDR2 FQGNSA. Primers for the PCR totalled 60 Vbeta and 13 Jbeta. Profiled with immunoSEQ multiplex PCR; TCRdb holds only in-frame clones, not every one. The sample totals approximately 110,000 clones. The TCR originated in a middle-aged man in good health and CMV-seropositive. The source material was PBMCs. The chain uses TRBV7-2 and TRBJ1-5; TRBD1 might be the D (5 bases). The CDR3 bases are TGTGCCAGCAGCCGGACATACAATCAGCCCCAGCATTTT. Encoded protein: CASSRTYNQPQHF.